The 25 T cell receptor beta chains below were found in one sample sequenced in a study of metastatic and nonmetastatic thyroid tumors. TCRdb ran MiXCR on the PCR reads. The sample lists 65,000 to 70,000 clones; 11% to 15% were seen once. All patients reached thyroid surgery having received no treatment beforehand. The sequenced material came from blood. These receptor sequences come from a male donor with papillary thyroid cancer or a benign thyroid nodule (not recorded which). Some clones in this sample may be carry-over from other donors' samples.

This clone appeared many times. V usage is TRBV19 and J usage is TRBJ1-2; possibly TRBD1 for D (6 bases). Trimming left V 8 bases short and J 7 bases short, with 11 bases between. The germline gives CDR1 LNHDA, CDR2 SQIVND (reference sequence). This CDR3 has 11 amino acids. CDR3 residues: CASAYRAGYTF. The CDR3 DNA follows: TGTGCCAGTGCCTACAGGGCTGGCTACACCTTC.

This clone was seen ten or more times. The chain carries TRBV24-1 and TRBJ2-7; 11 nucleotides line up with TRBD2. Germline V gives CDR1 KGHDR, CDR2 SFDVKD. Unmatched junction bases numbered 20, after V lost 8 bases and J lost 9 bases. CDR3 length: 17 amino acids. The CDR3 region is CATTIIPIAGGRLGQYV. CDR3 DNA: TGTGCCACCACAATCATTCCAATAGCGGGAGGGCGGTTGGGGCAGTACGTC.

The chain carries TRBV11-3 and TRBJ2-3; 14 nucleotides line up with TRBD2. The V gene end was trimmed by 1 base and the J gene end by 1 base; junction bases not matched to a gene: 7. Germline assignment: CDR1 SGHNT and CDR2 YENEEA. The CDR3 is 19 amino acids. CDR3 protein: CASSLVGTSGGDGTDTQYF. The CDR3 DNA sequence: TGTGCCAGCAGCTTAGTTGGGACTAGCGGGGGAGACGGCACAGATACGCAGTATTTT.

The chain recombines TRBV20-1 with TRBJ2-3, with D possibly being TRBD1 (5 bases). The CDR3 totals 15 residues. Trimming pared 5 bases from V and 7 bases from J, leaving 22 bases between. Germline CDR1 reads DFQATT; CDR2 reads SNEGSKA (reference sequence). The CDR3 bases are TGCAGTGCTCCAAGCAGGGTATGGCTCAGGCATACGCAGTATTTT. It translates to CSAPSRVWLRHTQYF.

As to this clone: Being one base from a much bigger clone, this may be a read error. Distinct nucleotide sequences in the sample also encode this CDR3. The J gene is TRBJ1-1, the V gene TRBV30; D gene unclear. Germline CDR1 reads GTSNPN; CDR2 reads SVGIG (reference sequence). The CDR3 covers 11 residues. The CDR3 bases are TGTGCCTGGAGTGTAGGTATCGAAGCTTTCTTC. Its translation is CAWSVGIEAFF.

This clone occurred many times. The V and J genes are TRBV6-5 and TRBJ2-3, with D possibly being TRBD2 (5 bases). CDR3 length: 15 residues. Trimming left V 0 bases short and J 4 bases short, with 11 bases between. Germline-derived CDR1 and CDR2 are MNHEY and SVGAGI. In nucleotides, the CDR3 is TGTGCCAGCAGTTACTCGGGAGTGTACGCAGATACGCAGTATTTT. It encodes CASSYSGVYADTQYF.

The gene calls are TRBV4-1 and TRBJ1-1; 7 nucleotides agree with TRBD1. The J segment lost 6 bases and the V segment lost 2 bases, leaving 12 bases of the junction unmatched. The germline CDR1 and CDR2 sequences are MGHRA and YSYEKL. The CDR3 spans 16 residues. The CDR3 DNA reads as TGCGCCAGCAGCCAACCTACACAGGGGAGAGGGGCTGAAGCTTTCTTT. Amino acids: CASSQPTQGRGAEAFF.

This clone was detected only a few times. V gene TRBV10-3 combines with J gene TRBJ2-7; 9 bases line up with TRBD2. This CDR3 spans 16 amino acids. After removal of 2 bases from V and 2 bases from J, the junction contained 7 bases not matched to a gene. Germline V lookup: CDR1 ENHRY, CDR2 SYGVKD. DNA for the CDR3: TGTGCCATCAGTGAGCCGGGACTAGCCACCACCTACGAGCAGTACTTC. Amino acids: CAISEPGLATTYEQYF.

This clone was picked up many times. CDR3 bases: TGTGCCAGCAGTGAGTACAGGAACACTGAAGCTTTCTTT. This codes for CASSEYRNTEAFF. The J gene is TRBJ1-1, the V gene TRBV6-1; no definite D call. The germline CDR1 and CDR2 sequences are MNHNS and SASEGT. Trimming stripped 3 bases from V and 1 base from J, with 6 bases between. This CDR3 comprises 13 residues.

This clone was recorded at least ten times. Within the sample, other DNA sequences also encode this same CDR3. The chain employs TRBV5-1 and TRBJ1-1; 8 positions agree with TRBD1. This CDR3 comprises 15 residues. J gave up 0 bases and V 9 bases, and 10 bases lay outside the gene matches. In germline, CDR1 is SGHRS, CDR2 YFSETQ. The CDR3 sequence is CATSPGTGLNTEAFF. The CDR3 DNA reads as TGCGCCACCAGTCCCGGGACAGGATTGAACACTGAAGCTTTCTTT. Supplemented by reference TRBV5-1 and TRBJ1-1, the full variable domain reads KAGVTQTPRYLIKTRGQQVTLSCSPISGHRSVSWYQQTPGQGLQFLFEYFSETQRNKGNFPGRFSGRQFSNSRSEMNVSTLELGDSALYLCATSPGTGLNTEAFFGQGTRLTVV.

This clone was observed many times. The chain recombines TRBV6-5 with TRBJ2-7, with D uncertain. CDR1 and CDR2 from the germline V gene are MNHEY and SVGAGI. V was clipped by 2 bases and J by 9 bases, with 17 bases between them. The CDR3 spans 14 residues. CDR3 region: CASSYTNRGVRQYF. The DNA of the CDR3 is TGTGCCAGCAGTTACACCAACCGTGGGGTACGGCAGTACTTC.

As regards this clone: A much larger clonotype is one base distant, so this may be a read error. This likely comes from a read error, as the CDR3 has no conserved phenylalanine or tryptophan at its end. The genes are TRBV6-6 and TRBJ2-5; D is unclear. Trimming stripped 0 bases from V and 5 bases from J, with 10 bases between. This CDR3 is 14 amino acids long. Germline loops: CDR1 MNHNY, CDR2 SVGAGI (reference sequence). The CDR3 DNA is TGTGCCAGCAGTTACTCTGGGGTTTGGGAGACCCAGTACCTC. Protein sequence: CASSYSGVWETQYL.

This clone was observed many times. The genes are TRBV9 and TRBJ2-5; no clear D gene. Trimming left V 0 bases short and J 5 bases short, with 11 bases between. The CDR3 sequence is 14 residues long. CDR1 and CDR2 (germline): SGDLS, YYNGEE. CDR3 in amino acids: CASSVGKDDETQYF. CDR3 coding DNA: TGTGCCAGCAGCGTAGGAAAGGACGACGAGACCCAGTACTTC.

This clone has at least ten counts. CDR3 in amino acids: CASSYGGGFYNEQFF. The CDR3 nucleotides read TGTGCCAGCAGTTATGGGGGAGGCTTCTACAATGAGCAGTTCTTC. This sequence joins TRBV6-5 and TRBJ2-1; D may be TRBD2 (6 bases). V gave up 3 bases and J gave up 3 bases, with 12 bases separating them. CDR1 and CDR2 from the germline V gene are MNHEY and SVGAGI. CDR3 length: 15 residues.

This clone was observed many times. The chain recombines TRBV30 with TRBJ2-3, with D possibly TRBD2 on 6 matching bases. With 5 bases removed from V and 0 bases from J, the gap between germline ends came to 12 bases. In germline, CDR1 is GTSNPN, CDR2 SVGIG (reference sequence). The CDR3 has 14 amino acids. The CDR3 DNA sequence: TGTGCCTGGGGGACTTTTCCTAGCACAGATACGCAGTATTTT. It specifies CAWGTFPSTDTQYF.

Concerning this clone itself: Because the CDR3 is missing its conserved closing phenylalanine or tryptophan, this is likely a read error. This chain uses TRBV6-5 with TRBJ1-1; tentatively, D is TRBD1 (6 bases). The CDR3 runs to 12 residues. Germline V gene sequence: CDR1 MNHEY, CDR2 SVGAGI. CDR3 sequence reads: CASSLRTEGAFL. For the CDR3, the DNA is TGTGCCAGTAGTTTGAGGACAGAAGGAGCTTTCCTT.

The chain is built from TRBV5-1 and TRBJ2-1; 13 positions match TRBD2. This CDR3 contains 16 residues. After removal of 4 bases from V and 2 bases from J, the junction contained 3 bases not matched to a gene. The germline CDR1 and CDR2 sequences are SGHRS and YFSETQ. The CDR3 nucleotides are TGCGCCAGCAGCCGACTAGCGGGAGGTACCTACAATGAGCAGTTCTTC. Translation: CASSRLAGGTYNEQFF.

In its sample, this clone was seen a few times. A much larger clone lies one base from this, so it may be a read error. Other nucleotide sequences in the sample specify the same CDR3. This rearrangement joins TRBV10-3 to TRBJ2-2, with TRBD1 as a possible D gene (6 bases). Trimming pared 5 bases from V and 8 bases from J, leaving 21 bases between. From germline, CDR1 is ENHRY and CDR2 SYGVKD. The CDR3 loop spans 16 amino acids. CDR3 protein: CAISRPLAQGWGELFF. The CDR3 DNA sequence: TGTGCCATCAGTCGCCCTCTTGCCCAGGGGTGGGGGGAGCTGTTTTTT.

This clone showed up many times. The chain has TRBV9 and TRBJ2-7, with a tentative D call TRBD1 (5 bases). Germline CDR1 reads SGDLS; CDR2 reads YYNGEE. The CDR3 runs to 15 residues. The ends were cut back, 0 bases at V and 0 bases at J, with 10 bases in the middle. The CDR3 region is CASSVDLGVSYEQYF. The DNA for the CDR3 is TGTGCCAGCAGCGTAGATTTAGGGGTCTCCTACGAGCAGTACTTC.

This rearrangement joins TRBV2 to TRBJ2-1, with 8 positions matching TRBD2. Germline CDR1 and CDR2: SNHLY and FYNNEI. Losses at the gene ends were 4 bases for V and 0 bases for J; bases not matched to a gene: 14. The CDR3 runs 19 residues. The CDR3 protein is CASSATSREGTSSYNEQFF. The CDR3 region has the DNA TGTGCCAGCAGTGCGACTAGTCGGGAGGGGACAAGCTCCTACAATGAGCAGTTCTTC.

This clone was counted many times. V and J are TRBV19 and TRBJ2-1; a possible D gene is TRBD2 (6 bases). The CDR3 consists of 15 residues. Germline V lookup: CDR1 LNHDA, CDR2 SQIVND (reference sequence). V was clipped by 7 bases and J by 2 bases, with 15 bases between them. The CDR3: CASKDRDLPYNEQFF. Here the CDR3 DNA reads TGTGCCAGTAAGGACCGGGACTTACCCTACAATGAGCAGTTCTTC.

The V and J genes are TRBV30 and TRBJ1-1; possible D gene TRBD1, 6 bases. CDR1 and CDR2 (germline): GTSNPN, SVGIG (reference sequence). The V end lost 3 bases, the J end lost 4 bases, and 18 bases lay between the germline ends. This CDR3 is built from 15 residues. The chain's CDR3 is CAWSLDRQGTTEAFF. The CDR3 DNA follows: TGTGCCTGGAGCCTGGACCGGCAGGGGACCACTGAAGCTTTCTTT. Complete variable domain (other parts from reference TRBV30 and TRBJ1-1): SQTIHQWPATLVQPVGSPLSLECTVEGTSNPNLYWYRQAAGRGLQLLFYSVGIGQISSEVPQNLSASRPQDRQFILSSKKLLLSDSGFYLCAWSLDRQGTTEAFFGQGTRLTVV.

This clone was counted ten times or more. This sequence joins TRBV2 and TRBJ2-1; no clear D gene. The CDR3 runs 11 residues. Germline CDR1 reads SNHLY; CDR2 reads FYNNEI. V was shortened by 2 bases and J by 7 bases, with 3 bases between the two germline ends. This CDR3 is CASSERNEQFF. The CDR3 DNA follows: TGTGCCAGCAGTGAACGTAATGAGCAGTTCTTC.

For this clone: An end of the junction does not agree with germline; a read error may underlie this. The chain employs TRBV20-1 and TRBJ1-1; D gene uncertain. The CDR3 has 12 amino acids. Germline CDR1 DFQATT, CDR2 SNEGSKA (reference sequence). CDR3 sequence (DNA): TGTAGTGCTCGACCTATCCAATTGGAGGCTTTCTTT. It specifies CSARPIQLEAFF.

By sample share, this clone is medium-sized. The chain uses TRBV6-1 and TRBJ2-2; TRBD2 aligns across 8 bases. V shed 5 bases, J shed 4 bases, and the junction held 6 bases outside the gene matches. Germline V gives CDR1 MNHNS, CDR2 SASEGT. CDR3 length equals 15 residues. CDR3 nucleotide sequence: TGTGCCAGCAGTCAACTAGCGGAGTTCACCGGGGAGCTGTTTTTT. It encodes CASSQLAEFTGELFF.